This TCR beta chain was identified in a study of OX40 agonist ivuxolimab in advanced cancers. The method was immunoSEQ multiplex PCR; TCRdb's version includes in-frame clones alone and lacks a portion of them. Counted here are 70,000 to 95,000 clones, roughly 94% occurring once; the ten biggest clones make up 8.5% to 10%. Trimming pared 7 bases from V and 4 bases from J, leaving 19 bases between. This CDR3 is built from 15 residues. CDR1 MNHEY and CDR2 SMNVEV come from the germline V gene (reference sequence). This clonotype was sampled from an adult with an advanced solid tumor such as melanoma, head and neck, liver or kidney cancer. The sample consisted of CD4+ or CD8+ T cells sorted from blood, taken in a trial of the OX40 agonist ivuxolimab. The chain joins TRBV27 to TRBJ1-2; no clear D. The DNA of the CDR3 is TGTGCCAGCAACCCTTCTATGGCACCAAGCTATGGCTACACCTTC. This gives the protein CASNPSMAPSYGYTF.